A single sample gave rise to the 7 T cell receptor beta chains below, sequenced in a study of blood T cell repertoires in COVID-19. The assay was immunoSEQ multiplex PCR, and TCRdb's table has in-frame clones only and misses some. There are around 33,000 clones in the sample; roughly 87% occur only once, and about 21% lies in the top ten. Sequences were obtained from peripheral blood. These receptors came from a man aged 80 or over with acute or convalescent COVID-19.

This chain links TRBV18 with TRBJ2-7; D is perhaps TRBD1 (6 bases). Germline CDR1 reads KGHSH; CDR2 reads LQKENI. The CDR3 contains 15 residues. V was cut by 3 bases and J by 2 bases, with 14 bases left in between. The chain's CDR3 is CASSPINREPYEQYF. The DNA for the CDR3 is TGTGCCAGCTCACCCATTAACAGGGAACCCTACGAGCAGTACTTC.

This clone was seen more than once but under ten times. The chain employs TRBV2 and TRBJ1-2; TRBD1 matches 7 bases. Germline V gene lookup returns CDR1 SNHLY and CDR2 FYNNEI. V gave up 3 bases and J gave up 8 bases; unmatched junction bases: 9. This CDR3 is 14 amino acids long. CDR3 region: CASSEDRFFLGYTF. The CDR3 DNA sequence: TGTGCCAGCAGTGAGGACAGGTTTTTCCTCGGCTACACCTTC.

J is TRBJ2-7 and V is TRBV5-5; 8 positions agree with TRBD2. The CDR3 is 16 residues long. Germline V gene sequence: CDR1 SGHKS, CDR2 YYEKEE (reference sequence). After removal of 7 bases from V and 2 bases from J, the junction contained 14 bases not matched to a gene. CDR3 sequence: CASGQKEAGATYEQYF. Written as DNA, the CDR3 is TGTGCCAGCGGTCAAAAGGAAGCGGGGGCTACCTACGAGCAGTACTTC.

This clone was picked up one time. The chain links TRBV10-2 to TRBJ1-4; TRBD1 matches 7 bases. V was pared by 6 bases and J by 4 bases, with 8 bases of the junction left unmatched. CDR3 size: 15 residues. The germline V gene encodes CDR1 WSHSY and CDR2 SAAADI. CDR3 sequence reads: CASRQRTGSNEKLFF. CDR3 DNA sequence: TGCGCCAGCAGGCAGAGGACAGGAAGTAATGAAAAACTGTTTTTT.

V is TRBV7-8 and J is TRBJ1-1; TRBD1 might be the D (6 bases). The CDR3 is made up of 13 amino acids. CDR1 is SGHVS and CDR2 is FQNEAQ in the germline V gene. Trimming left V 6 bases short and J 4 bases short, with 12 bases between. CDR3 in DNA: TGTGCCAGCAGACCCAACAGGGCCACTGAAGCTTTCTTT. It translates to CASRPNRATEAFF.

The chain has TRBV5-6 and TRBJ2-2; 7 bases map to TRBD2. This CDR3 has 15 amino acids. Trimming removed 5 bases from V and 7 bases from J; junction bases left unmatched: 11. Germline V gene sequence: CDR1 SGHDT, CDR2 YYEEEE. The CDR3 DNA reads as TGTGCCAGCAGTCCTAGTGCGGGGGTTGACGGGGAGCTGTTTTTT. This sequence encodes CASSPSAGVDGELFF.

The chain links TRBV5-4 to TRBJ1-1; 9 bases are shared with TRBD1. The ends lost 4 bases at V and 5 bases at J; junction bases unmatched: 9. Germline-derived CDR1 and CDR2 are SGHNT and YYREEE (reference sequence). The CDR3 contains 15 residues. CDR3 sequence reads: CASSPPGQGRTEAFF. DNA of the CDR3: TGTGCCAGCAGCCCACCGGGACAGGGAAGGACTGAAGCTTTCTTT.